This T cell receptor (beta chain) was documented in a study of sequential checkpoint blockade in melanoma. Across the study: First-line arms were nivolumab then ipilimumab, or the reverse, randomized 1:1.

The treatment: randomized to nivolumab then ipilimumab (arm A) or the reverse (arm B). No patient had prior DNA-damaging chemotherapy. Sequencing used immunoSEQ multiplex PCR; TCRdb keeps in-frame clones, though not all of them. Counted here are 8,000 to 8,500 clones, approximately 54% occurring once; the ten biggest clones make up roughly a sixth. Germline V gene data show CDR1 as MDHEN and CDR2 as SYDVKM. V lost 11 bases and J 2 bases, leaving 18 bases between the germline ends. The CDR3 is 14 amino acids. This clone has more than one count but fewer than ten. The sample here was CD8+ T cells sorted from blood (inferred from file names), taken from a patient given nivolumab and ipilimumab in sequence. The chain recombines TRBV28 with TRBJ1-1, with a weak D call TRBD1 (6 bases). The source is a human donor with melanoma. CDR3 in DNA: TGTGCCCTAAAACCCCCAGGGGCCAACACTGAAGCTTTCTTT. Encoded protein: CALKPPGANTEAFF.